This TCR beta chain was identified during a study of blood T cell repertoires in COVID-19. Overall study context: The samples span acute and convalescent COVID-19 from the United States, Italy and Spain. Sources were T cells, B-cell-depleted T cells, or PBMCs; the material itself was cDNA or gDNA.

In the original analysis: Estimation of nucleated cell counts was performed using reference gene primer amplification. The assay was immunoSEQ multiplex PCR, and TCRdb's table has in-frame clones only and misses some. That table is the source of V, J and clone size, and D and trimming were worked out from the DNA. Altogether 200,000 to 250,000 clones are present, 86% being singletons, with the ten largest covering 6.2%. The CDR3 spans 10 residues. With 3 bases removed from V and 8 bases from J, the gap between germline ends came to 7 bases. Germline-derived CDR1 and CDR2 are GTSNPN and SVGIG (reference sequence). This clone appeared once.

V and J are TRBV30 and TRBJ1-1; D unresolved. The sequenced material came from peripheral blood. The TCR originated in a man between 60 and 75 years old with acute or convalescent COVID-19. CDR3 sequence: CAWSLREAFF. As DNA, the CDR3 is TGTGCCTGGAGCCTCCGGGAAGCTTTCTTT. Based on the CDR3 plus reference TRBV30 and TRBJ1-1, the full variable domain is SQTIHQWPATLVQPVGSPLSLECTVEGTSNPNLYWYRQAAGRGLQLLFYSVGIGQISSEVPQNLSASRPQDRQFILSSKKLLLSDSGFYLCAWSLREAFFGQGTRLTVV.